This T cell receptor beta chain comes out of a study of identifying expanded T cells in peripheral blood (dated by TCRdb to about 2019). About the investigation overall: Technical replicates were generated by sequencing separate aliquots of the same genomic DNA pool, with four replicates compared pairwise.

This clone occurred a few times. Its binding antigen is unknown. No per-base quality is available; no much larger clone lies one base away. No immune events such as infections were documented for the healthy donors during the collection period. Blood repertoires from healthy donors were used as a training cohort for calibrating time-dependent variance in a beta-binomial model of differential abundance of T-cell clones. The training cohort included approximately ten healthy donors, of whom 3 were female and 7 were male. The donors were between roughly 29 and 64 years old, with an average age of roughly 40 years. Obtained from a commercial supplier, whole blood was collected from each healthy donor at three time points set approximately two weeks apart. Genomic DNA was extracted from unsorted whole blood for immunosequencing. What the authors observed across the whole study: Across all healthy donors, variance in clone template counts between roughly 2-week samples was found to increase significantly with total template count. Approximately 1.1 differentially abundant clones were flagged by the binomial model between technical replicates, whereas about 15 and 18 were flagged over approximately two weeks and four weeks, respectively. It was expected by the authors that biological variance in healthy repertoires might increase further over much longer intervals, such as months to years. Both the number of clones called differentially abundant and the false-positive rate were significantly reduced by the beta-binomial model across all healthy-donor time intervals.

Trimming costs V 0 bases and J 3 bases, and their ends lie 8 bases apart. CDR3 length: 13 amino acids, cysteine to phenylalanine. CDR3 DNA is the only sequence kept; it has 39 bases, read in frame from the first base. CDR1 and CDR2 (SQVTM, ANQGSEA) derive from the germline V gene. TCRbeta CDR3 regions were profiled by bias-controlled multiplex PCR amplification of genomic DNA with the immunoSEQ Assay. Per the authors' processing: To quantify the absolute abundance of each unique TCRbeta CDR3 region, the sequences were collapsed and filtered. Two models were used to test differential abundance: a binomial model (Fisher-equivalent) and a beta-binomial model that adds time-dependent variance fitted from healthy donors. Any clone with fewer than 5 combined templates was excluded, and a clone was called differentially abundant if its Benjamini-Hochberg FDR was below 0.01. In the beta-binomial model, variance was expressed as a function of the total template count across the two samples, in the form v = (b*log(k)+a)^2. TCRdb stores this immuneACCESS table with in-frame sequences only. Part of the clones is absent; in the studies checked, under half of the shortfall reflects unresolved V genes, and no reason is known for the rest. V and J calls and clone size are as listed in that table; D and trimming were resolved from the DNA. The table for this sample lists about 53,000 clones; about 85% of them were counted only once. The top ten clonotypes cover over 15% of the sample.

Sequencing was performed on blood. The rearranged segments are TRBV29-1 and TRBJ2-5; possibly the D gene is TRBD2, per 6 matching bases. The receptor was derived from a person between 18 and 75 years old in good health. The CDR3: CSVEDRREETQYF. The DNA sequence follows: TGCAGCGTTGAAGATAGGAGGGAAGAGACCCAGTACTTC.